What follows are 27 T cell receptor beta chains derived from one specimen sequenced in a study of OX40 agonist ivuxolimab in advanced cancers. The table came from immunoSEQ multiplex PCR; TCRdb's copy has only in-frame clones and leaves some out. The sample has around 39,000 clones, more than 75% seen once. Sequences were derived from CD4+ or CD8+ T cells sorted from blood, sampled in a trial of the OX40 agonist ivuxolimab. The receptors shown here come from an adult with an advanced solid tumor such as melanoma, head and neck, liver or kidney cancer.

This clone appeared once. The V gene is TRBV11-2, the J gene TRBJ2-1; no clear D. The V end lost 1 base, the J end lost 3 bases, and 13 bases lay between the germline ends. CDR3 size: 16 residues. Germline-derived CDR1 and CDR2 are SGHAT and FQNNGV. CDR3: CASSLVPLGFYNEQFF. DNA of the CDR3: TGTGCCAGCAGCTTAGTCCCGTTGGGGTTCTACAATGAGCAGTTCTTC. The full variable domain, rest sourced from reference TRBV11-2 and TRBJ2-1, is EAGVAQSPRYKIIEKRQSVAFWCNPISGHATLYWYQQILGQGPKLLIQFQNNGVVDDSQLPKDRFSAERLKGVDSTLKIQPAKLEDSAVYLCASSLVPLGFYNEQFFGPGTRLTVL.

The V call is TRBV9, the J call TRBJ2-5; no clear D. This CDR3 comprises 13 residues. Trimming took off 6 bases at V and 3 bases at J, with 12 bases between the two ends. Germline V CDR1 and CDR2: SGDLS, YYNGEE. Here the CDR3 DNA reads TGTGCCAGCACCCGGAGTAATGAAGAGACCCAGTACTTC. It yields the protein CASTRSNEETQYF.

V gene TRBV15 combines with J gene TRBJ2-7; D remains ambiguous. Deletions cut 1 base from V and 0 bases from J, with 4 bases between. The CDR3 is 13 residues long. Germline V CDR1 and CDR2: LNHNV, YYDKDF (reference sequence). This CDR3 reads CATSRVTSYEQYF. CDR3 nucleotides: TGTGCCACCAGCAGAGTTACCTCCTACGAGCAGTACTTC.

This clone appeared a single time. CDR3 sequence: CAISEVTGVARRETQYF. The CDR3 DNA is TGTGCCATCAGTGAGGTAACCGGGGTTGCCAGGAGGGAGACCCAGTACTTC. This chain connects TRBV10-3 to TRBJ2-5, with a weak D call TRBD2 (5 bases). There are 17 residues in the CDR3. Deletions cut 2 bases from V and 5 bases from J, with 21 bases between. Germline CDR1 reads ENHRY; CDR2 reads SYGVKD.

Written as DNA, the CDR3 is TGTGCCATCATGAGCCAGAACCAAGAGACCCAGTACTTC. It encodes CAIMSQNQETQYF. The rearrangement joins TRBV10-3 to TRBJ2-5, with D unresolved. V dropped 7 bases and J dropped 0 bases, with 9 bases sitting between them. The length of the CDR3 is 13 residues. CDR1 is ENHRY, CDR2 SYGVKD, per germline.

CDR3 loop: CASSAWGTRETQYF. Here the CDR3 DNA reads TGTGCCAGCAGCGCCTGGGGGACCCGCGAGACCCAGTACTTC. The chain is built from TRBV7-2 and TRBJ2-5; D may be TRBD1 or TRBD2 (5 bases each). V lost 5 bases to trimming and J lost 5 bases, with 15 bases between them. The CDR3 covers 14 residues. The germline gives CDR1 SGHTA, CDR2 FQGNSA.

The chain carries TRBV19 and TRBJ1-4; a weak D match, TRBD1 (5 bases). Germline values: CDR1 LNHDA, CDR2 SQIVND (reference sequence). The CDR3 is 13 amino acids. V was cut by 8 bases and J by 4 bases, with 11 bases left in between. CDR3 sequence reads: CASADSYNEKLFF. In DNA, the CDR3 is TGTGCCAGTGCCGACAGTTATAATGAAAAACTGTTTTTT. The complete variable domain, with remaining parts taken from reference TRBV19 and TRBJ1-4, reads DGGITQSPKYLFRKEGQNVTLSCEQNLNHDAMYWYRQDPGQGLRLIYYSQIVNDFQKGDIAEGYSVSREKKESFPLTVTSAQKNPTAFYLCASADSYNEKLFFGSGTQLSVL.

The chain couples TRBV6-5 to TRBJ1-1; a weak D match, TRBD1 (5 bases). The V and J ends lost 2 bases and 1 base respectively, with 14 bases between them. The CDR3 is 16 amino acids. Germline V lookup: CDR1 MNHEY, CDR2 SVGAGI. The chain's CDR3 is CASSYAQGRKNTEAFF. CDR3 in DNA: TGTGCCAGCAGTTACGCCCAGGGACGGAAGAACACTGAAGCTTTCTTT.

The rearrangement links TRBV5-6 to TRBJ2-2; D not resolved. Trimming removed 2 bases at V and 2 bases at J, with 13 bases between. The CDR3 loop spans 16 amino acids. Germline V lookup: CDR1 SGHDT, CDR2 YYEEEE. CDR3 in DNA: TGTGCCAGCAGCTTCCTTCGACTTGTTAACACCGGGGAGCTGTTTTTT. Translating it yields CASSFLRLVNTGELFF.

The chain uses TRBV28 and TRBJ1-2; D gene uncertain. In germline, CDR1 is MDHEN, CDR2 SYDVKM. Trimming took 6 bases from V and 4 from J, leaving 9 bases between them. The CDR3 contains 12 residues. The CDR3 sequence is CASSKAGYGYTF. The CDR3 DNA follows: TGTGCCAGCAGCAAGGCCGGCTATGGCTACACCTTC.

The count of this clone is one. The V gene is TRBV19, the J gene TRBJ2-4, with TRBD2 identical over 11 bases. The ends lost 5 bases at V and 8 bases at J; junction bases unmatched: 11. This CDR3 is built from 16 residues. The V gene's germline CDR1 is LNHDA and CDR2 SQIVND (reference sequence). The CDR3 is CASSRIAGGSQDIQYF. In DNA, the CDR3 is TGTGCCAGTAGTCGGATAGCGGGAGGGTCCCAGGACATTCAGTACTTC.

In this sample, this clone turned up a few times. DNA for the CDR3: TGTGCCAGCAGCCCCTTCAGGGGGAGCTCCTACAATGAGCAGTTCTTC. Its protein product is CASSPFRGSSYNEQFF. The J gene is TRBJ2-1, the V gene TRBV11-2; 7 nucleotides line up with TRBD1. Germline CDR1 and CDR2: SGHAT and FQNNGV. Germline trimming cut 5 bases from V and 0 bases from J; bases unmatched to any gene: 7. The CDR3 is made up of 16 amino acids.

DNA for the CDR3: TGCGCCAGCAGGCGCGGGGGCATCGATGAGCAGTTCTTC. As protein: CASRRGGIDEQFF. This chain links TRBV5-1 with TRBJ2-1, with a possible D match to TRBD2 (7 bases). Germline loops: CDR1 SGHRS, CDR2 YFSETQ. CDR3 length: 13 residues. V was trimmed by 5 bases and J by 8 bases, leaving 14 bases between them.

This clone was seen more than once but under ten times. V is TRBV6-1 and J is TRBJ2-1; D call uncertain. This CDR3 contains 13 residues. Germline V gene data show CDR1 as MNHNS and CDR2 as SASEGT. Trimming shortened V by 5 bases and J by 5 bases, and 10 bases separated the two germline ends. This CDR3 reads CASSKVADNEQFF. In nucleotides, the CDR3 is TGTGCCAGCAGTAAAGTAGCCGACAATGAGCAGTTCTTC.

Only one count was recorded for this clone. The chain joins TRBV6-5 to TRBJ2-7; D is possibly TRBD1 or TRBD2 (5 bases each). The V end was cut by 7 bases, the J end by 5 bases, with 18 bases between. The CDR3 length is 14 residues. Looked up from germline, CDR1 is MNHEY and CDR2 is SVGAGI. The CDR3 reads CASTGGVDPHEQYF. In DNA form, the CDR3 reads TGTGCCAGCACTGGGGGAGTCGATCCCCACGAGCAGTACTTC.

This clone appeared a single time. This chain links TRBV11-3 with TRBJ2-1; perhaps TRBD2 as D (6 bases). Germline CDR1 and CDR2: SGHNT and YENEEA. Deletions cut 3 bases from V and 8 bases from J, with 14 bases between. CDR3 length: 14 amino acids. CDR3 sequence reads: CASSFDGRGDEQFF. CDR3 sequence (DNA): TGTGCCAGCAGCTTCGACGGGCGGGGTGATGAGCAGTTCTTC.

This chain links TRBV5-6 with TRBJ2-7; 8 bases line up with TRBD1. The CDR3 contains 16 residues. J gave up 5 bases and V 4 bases, and 14 bases lay outside the gene matches. The germline V gene has CDR1 SGHDT and CDR2 YYEEEE. The CDR3, as DNA: TGTGCCAGCAGCGGCACTCGGACAGGGAGGTTCGACGAGCAGTACTTC. Its protein is CASSGTRTGRFDEQYF. Full variable domain (missing parts from reference TRBV5-6 and TRBJ2-7): DAGVTQSPTHLIKTRGQQVTLRCSPKSGHDTVSWYQQALGQGPQFIFQYYEEEERQRGNFPDRFSGHQFPNYSSELNVNALLLGDSALYLCASSGTRTGRFDEQYFGPGTRLTVT.

This clone has only a few counts. The chain recombines TRBV2 with TRBJ2-3; TRBD2 agrees at 13 bases. The germline V gene has CDR1 SNHLY and CDR2 FYNNEI. CDR3 length equals 19 residues. J lost 2 bases, V lost 6 bases, and 14 bases had no gene match. The DNA for the CDR3 is TGTGCCAGCAGGCCGACTAGCGGGGGGCTACGGACCCACACAGATACGCAGTATTTT. It specifies CASRPTSGGLRTHTDTQYF.

The chain links TRBV20-1 to TRBJ1-2; unclear D gene. V was cut by 3 bases and J by 7 bases, with 9 bases left in between. The length of the CDR3 is 11 residues. The germline gives CDR1 DFQATT, CDR2 SNEGSKA (reference sequence). This chain's CDR3 is CSASTRVGYTF. The DNA of the CDR3 is TGCAGTGCTAGCACACGGGTTGGCTACACCTTC.

The chain uses TRBV9 and TRBJ2-7, with D maybe TRBD1 (5 bases). Germline V gene data show CDR1 as SGDLS and CDR2 as YYNGEE. The CDR3 is made up of 14 amino acids. V shed 0 bases and J shed 2 bases, with 9 bases lying between them. As DNA, the CDR3 is TGTGCCAGCAGCGTAGACGACAGACCCTACGAGCAGTACTTC. Its translation: CASSVDDRPYEQYF.

CDR3 sequence (DNA): TGTGCCAGCAGTTTTGAAGTTAACACCGGGGAGCTGTTTTTT. This codes for CASSFEVNTGELFF. V gene TRBV27 combines with J gene TRBJ2-2; D remains unclear. Looked up from germline, CDR1 is MNHEY and CDR2 is SMNVEV (reference sequence). With 3 bases removed from V and 2 bases from J, the gap between germline ends came to 7 bases. The CDR3 spans 14 residues.

V and J are TRBV30 and TRBJ1-5; 8 bases agree with TRBD1. Trimming at V came to 2 bases and at J to 4 bases, leaving 4 bases not matched to a gene. This CDR3 has 14 amino acids. Germline V gene lookup returns CDR1 GTSNPN and CDR2 SVGIG (reference sequence). CDR3 amino acids: CAWSSGTGNQPQHF. CDR3 DNA: TGTGCCTGGAGTTCGGGGACAGGTAATCAGCCCCAGCATTTT.

J is TRBJ1-4 and V is TRBV2, with D hard to call. Trimming removed 7 bases at V and 2 bases at J, with 14 bases between. Looked up from germline, CDR1 is SNHLY and CDR2 is FYNNEI. The CDR3 has 15 amino acids. This CDR3 is CASIPKVWTNEKLFF. The CDR3 DNA sequence: TGTGCCAGCATCCCTAAAGTGTGGACTAATGAAAAACTGTTTTTT.

The chain carries TRBV13 and TRBJ1-5, with D maybe TRBD1 (6 bases). The CDR3 loop spans 15 amino acids. Trimming shortened V by 2 bases and J by 7 bases, and 15 bases separated the two germline ends. Germline assignment: CDR1 PRHDT and CDR2 FYEKMQ (reference sequence). CDR3 sequence (DNA): TGTGCCAGCAGCTTAAGAAGGGGGGGGTCACAGCCCCAGCATTTT. Translated: CASSLRRGGSQPQHF. The whole variable domain, remainder taken from reference TRBV13 and TRBJ1-5, is AAGVIQSPRHLIKEKRETATLKCYPIPRHDTVYWYQQGPGQDPQFLISFYEKMQSDKGSIPDRFSAQQFSDYHSELNMSSLELGDSALYFCASSLRRGGSQPQHFGDGTRLSIL.

V gene TRBV19 combines with J gene TRBJ2-1; D may correspond to TRBD1 or TRBD2 (6 bases each). The CDR3 contains 14 residues. Trimming pared 7 bases from V and 0 bases from J, leaving 10 bases between. Germline assignment: CDR1 LNHDA and CDR2 SQIVND (reference sequence). For the CDR3, the DNA is TGTGCCAGTACGGAGGGGGGCTCCTACAATGAGCAGTTCTTC. Its protein is CASTEGGSYNEQFF.

V is TRBV10-3 and J is TRBJ2-7; D is perhaps TRBD1 (5 bases). Germline CDR1 reads ENHRY; CDR2 reads SYGVKD. The CDR3 contains 11 residues. V lost 2 bases, J lost 10 bases, and 9 bases lay in between. The CDR3 is CAISEVGEQYF. The CDR3 DNA reads TGTGCCATCAGTGAGGTAGGGGAACAGTACTTC.

This clone was seen only a few times. V and J are TRBV19 and TRBJ2-1; TRBD2 agrees at 9 bases. Trimming took 7 bases from V and 4 from J; bases not matched to a gene: 5. The CDR3 totals 14 residues. Germline-derived CDR1 and CDR2 are LNHDA and SQIVND (reference sequence). The CDR3 DNA is TGTGCCAGTATGGGGGCGGGAGGGTACAATGAGCAGTTCTTC. Encoded protein: CASMGAGGYNEQFF.